This T cell receptor (beta chain) was captured by sequencing in a study of blood T cells in healthy people across ages. For the second PCR, which ran for roughly 6 to 11 cycles, a sample-barcoded 5' primer and a J-beta primer mix were used. TCRdb reanalysed the 5' RACE reads using MiXCR and keeps one entry per CDR3 protein. This table has over 1.5 million distinct CDR3 sequences, roughly 50% appearing once. This clonotype has ten or more counts. Trimming at V came to 0 bases and at J to 3 bases, leaving 0 bases not matched to a gene. The CDR3 contains 14 residues. The V gene's germline CDR1 is LNHNV and CDR2 YYDKDF (reference sequence).

V gene TRBV15 combines with J gene TRBJ2-3; 7 nucleotides agree with TRBD1. Input material: blood. This receptor was obtained from a woman in her 40s in good health. This CDR3 reads CATSRDRGTDTQYF. CDR3 nucleotide sequence: TGTGCCACCAGCAGAGACAGGGGGACAGATACGCAGTATTTT.